This T cell receptor beta chain was retrieved from a study of shared clonotypes between healthy human individuals. Study-wide results and limits: The study sampled only blood, and tissue repertoires likely differ.

The naive CD8 population came from CD45RO-negative cells selected for CCR7, without terminally differentiated effector memory CD45RA+ cells. TCRdb's copy holds only in-frame clones and misses some; the assay was immunoSEQ multiplex PCR. The sample consists of approximately 2,000,000 clones, roughly 95% of them appearing once. V gave up 0 bases and J gave up 0 bases, with 10 bases separating them. Germline V gene data show CDR1 as SGHRS and CDR2 as YFSETQ. This CDR3 has 15 residues. As for this clone: Its antigen remains unknown.

This rearrangement joins TRBV5-1 to TRBJ2-7; a possible D gene is TRBD1 (5 bases). The sequencing input was naive CD8+ T cells from PBMCs. The TCR sequence derives from a man younger than 35 in good health. Some clones in this sample may be carry-over from other donors' samples. The CDR3 here is CASSLDWGSSYEQYF. The CDR3 DNA reads as TGCGCCAGCAGCTTGGATTGGGGCAGCTCCTACGAGCAGTACTTC.